This TCR beta chain was identified during a study of shared clonotypes between healthy human individuals (dated by TCRdb to about 2020). Study-level background: The cohort comprised two women and a few men aged 18 to 49 years. Different laboratories and diverse techniques were used to prepare libraries and sequence TCR repertoires, to increase sequencing depth and limit assay-specific biases. The study deeply sequenced blood TCR repertoires of five healthy adults to estimate repertoire size and the extent of clonotype sharing between individuals. Per donor, three plates each were used for CD4 naive and CD4 memory, two for CD8 naive, and one for CD8 memory. Leukapheresis yielded between about 0.9 and 8.9 billion PBMCs per donor.

This clone was counted between two and nine times. Its antigen remains unidentified. It has no much larger one-base neighbor in the sample; base qualities were not kept. Overall study results and their limits: Clonotypes shared by all four sorted-subset donors showed higher generation probabilities than non-shared clonotypes. Naive subsets generally had larger estimated clonotype richness than memory subsets did. Because the study included a small number of donors, the genetic and exposure-history diversity represented was limited. When a few donors were compared, the shared fraction of clonotypes was approximately 5% for naive CD4, approximately 3.3% for naive CD8, about 2.5% for memory CD4, and less than 0.45% for memory CD8. Based on pairwise subsampling, the degree of clonotype sharing among donors was expected to be affected by sequencing depth. Rarefaction of sorted-subset datasets indicated incomplete sequencing despite the large sequencing depth. Sampling was restricted to blood, and TCR repertoires in tissue are likely to differ from TCR repertoires in blood.

Using the deep immunoSEQ assay, multiplex PCR amplified TCR CDR3 regions from genomic DNA. For each cell subset, the extracted genomic DNA was distributed evenly across all wells of several immunoSEQ 96-well plates, and each plate served as one replicate. For sorted subsets, each replicate PCR was loaded with approximately 0.2 ug genomic DNA, equivalent to about 33,000 T cell genomes. Purified libraries were measured with a Qubit 3.0 fluorometer, size-checked on a Bioanalyzer 2100, and measured again with the KAPA Library Quantification kit. Each immunoSEQ 96-well plate was sequenced on its own single-read 150-cycle Illumina NextSeq 550 flow cell. The authors' analysis ran thus. Because only junctional sequences without quality scores were contained in the immunoSEQ output, filtering matching that applied to full-length reads could not be performed. Sequences were annotated with PyIR, a Python wrapper for IgBLAST v1.9, and V/J genes and CDR3 were assigned using IMGT germline references. Reads were filtered out if the reads had weak V/J assignments (E-value above 1e-6), no CDR3, stop codons, out-of-frame junctions, or ambiguous translated residues. A V3J clonotype was defined by an identical inferred V gene, J gene, and CDR3 amino acid sequence. The percentage overlap between two repertoires was calculated by dividing the number of shared unique clonotypes by the size of the smaller repertoire. Three approaches were used to assess repertoire richness: RTK rarefaction, the Chao1 estimator, and Recon v2.1 estimates of unobserved clonotypes. OLGA was used to compute generation probabilities for all TCRbeta clonotypes that the gDNA method yielded from a handful of donors. TCRdb took this table from immuneACCESS and kept in-frame rearrangements with V and J called. Such tables lack part of the clones; where checked against another copy, unresolved V genes explain under half of the gap, and the rest is unexplained. Clonal size and the V and J genes are those of that table, whereas D and trimming came from the DNA. The sample table holds about 110,000 clones, of which more than 65% were seen once. The top ten clones comprise 20% to 25% of the sample.

The CDR3 sequence holds 13 residues, the cysteine and phenylalanine included. Left in the record is the CDR3 DNA by itself, 39 bases read in frame from the first base. Taken from the germline V gene, the CDR1 and CDR2 loops are MNHEY and SVGAGI. V loses 6 bases, J loses 4 bases, and the germline ends lie 10 bases apart. The donors were healthy, HIV-negative adults with no recently reported acute infections or vaccinations. All donors were Caucasian adults living in Nashville, Tennessee, USA. CD8 memory samples consisted of magnetically selected CD45RO+ cells combined with CCR7-negative CD45RA+ effector memory (TemRA) cells. After blood collection by leukapheresis, PBMCs were isolated using Ficoll-Histopaque density gradient centrifugation and then cryopreserved in the vapor phase of liquid nitrogen. Purity and quantity of every magnetically sorted T cell population were checked by analytical flow cytometry. Genomic DNA was isolated from every sorted fraction and measured by UV absorbance on a Nanodrop 2000c.

Sequenced input: memory CD8+ T cells sorted from blood. The cell subset or site label on this specimen signifies: CD45RO+ cells pooled with CCR7-negative TemRA cells. This TCR was recovered from a young woman in good health. Recombination linked TRBV6-5 to TRBJ1-3; the D gene is unclear. CDR3 reads: CASSRPGGNTIYF. The nucleotide sequence is given as TGTGCCAGCAGCCGACCGGGGGGAAACACCATATATTTT.